This T cell receptor (beta chain) was found in a study of T cell responses to AZD1222 COVID-19 vaccine. Study-level findings and limits: Targeting of unmutated variant regions was reportedly seen in nearly half of spike-specific TCRs.

Per germline, CDR1 GTSNPN and CDR2 SVGIG (reference sequence). The CDR3 is 13 residues long. V was cut by 4 bases and J by 6 bases, with 10 bases left in between. Repertoires were generated with immunoSEQ multiplex PCR, while TCRdb's copy carries only in-frame clones and drops some. The sample consists of about 130,000 clones, approximately 90% of them appearing once. As regards this clone: Its antigen is unidentified.

The rearrangement joins TRBV30 to TRBJ1-6; D possibly corresponds to TRBD1 (5 bases). The sample consisted of peripheral blood, taken on day 0 of AZD1222 vaccination. The receptor's source is an adult in good health. The DNA of the CDR3 is TGTGCCTGGAAGACAGTCCCTAATTCACCCCTCCACTTT. It is translated as CAWKTVPNSPLHF. Drawing the rest from reference TRBV30 and TRBJ1-6, the complete variable domain is SQTIHQWPATLVQPVGSPLSLECTVEGTSNPNLYWYRQAAGRGLQLLFYSVGIGQISSEVPQNLSASRPQDRQFILSSKKLLLSDSGFYLCAWKTVPNSPLHFGNGTRLTVT.